This T cell receptor (beta chain) was captured by sequencing in a study of shared clonotypes between healthy human individuals. Original processing methods: Because ImmunoSEQ provided only junction sequences with no quality scores, the filtering differed. Generated by immunoSEQ multiplex PCR, the TCRdb table keeps only in-frame clones and is missing some. The V and J calls and the clone size are those of that table, but D and trimming were determined from the DNA. The repertoire includes some 2 million clones, about 95% of them detected once, and 0.85% to 1.2% sits in the top ten. Naive CD8 cells were CD45RO-negative, positively selected for CCR7, excluding terminally differentiated effector memory CD45RA+ cells. Every contributor of samples was a Caucasian grown-up residing in Nashville, Tennessee. The CDR3 consists of 14 residues. Germline V lookup: CDR1 SGHNT, CDR2 YYREEE (reference sequence). The trim removed 4 bases at V and 5 bases at J, leaving 7 bases unmatched.

The sequence derives from a man between 18 and 35 years old in good health. The rearrangement links TRBV5-4 to TRBJ1-2, with 8 bases that match TRBD1. Sequenced sample: naive CD8+ T cells sorted from blood. CDR3 DNA sequence: TGTGCCAGCAGCCCAGGACAGGGTCAATATGGCTACACCTTC. Translated: CASSPGQGQYGYTF.